One sample yielded the 3 T cell receptor beta chains listed below, sequenced in a study of OX40 agonist ivuxolimab in advanced cancers. Here immunoSEQ multiplex PCR was the method, and the copy in TCRdb shows in-frame clones only, minus some. The data contain 35,000 to 55,000 clones, about 90% of them singletons. Sequenced material: CD4+ or CD8+ T cells sorted from blood, taken in a trial of the OX40 agonist ivuxolimab. The receptors here all came from an adult with an advanced solid tumor such as melanoma, head and neck, liver or kidney cancer.

This clone is medium-sized (0.01 to 0.1%) within its sample. CDR3 nucleotides: TGTGCCAGCTCACCCCCCCTGAGCGGGAGCCCCTACGAGCAGTACTTC. As protein: CASSPPLSGSPYEQYF. V and J are TRBV18 and TRBJ2-7; 8 bases agree with TRBD2. Losses at the gene ends were 3 bases for V and 2 bases for J; bases not matched to a gene: 9. Germline V gene data show CDR1 as KGHSH and CDR2 as LQKENI. The CDR3 runs 16 residues. The complete variable domain, with remaining parts taken from reference TRBV18 and TRBJ2-7, reads NAGVMQNPRHLVRRRGQEARLRCSPMKGHSHVYWYRQLPEEGLKFMVYLQKENIIDESGMPKERFSAEFPKEGPSILRIQQVVRGDSAAYFCASSPPLSGSPYEQYFGPGTRLTVT.

V gene TRBV29-1 combines with J gene TRBJ2-2; 8 bases map to TRBD1. Germline trimming cut 6 bases from V and 11 bases from J; bases unmatched to any gene: 11. CDR1 SQVTM and CDR2 ANQGSEA come from the germline V gene. This CDR3 has 13 amino acids. CDR3 sequence (DNA): TGCAGCGTGGGGACAGGAGCTGGCGGAGAGCTGTTTTTT. This gives the protein CSVGTGAGGELFF.

The V call is TRBV25-1, the J call TRBJ2-5, with TRBD2 identical over 7 bases. CDR3 size: 16 residues. The ends lost 3 bases at V and 5 bases at J; junction bases unmatched: 12. Germline V CDR1 and CDR2: MGHDK, SYGVNS. CDR3 nucleotides: TGTGCCAGCAGTGAGTGGGAGGGCACCACGGGGGAGACCCAGTACTTC. Its protein product is CASSEWEGTTGETQYF.